The T cell receptor (beta chain) under discussion was sequenced for a study of T-cell reconstitution after alpha-beta-depleted transplantation in children. Points from the study as a whole: At the one-year point after transplant, T-cell counts and TCRbeta diversity were found to come mostly from T cells that had been newly produced.

The germline V and J ends were trimmed by 2 bases and 0 bases, with 7 bases remaining between them. CDR1 and CDR2 from the germline V gene are MNHEY and SVGAGI. The CDR3 loop spans 14 amino acids. This clonotype came up a few times. Its specificity is not known. It was with unique molecular identifiers that the TCRbeta library was prepared. One entry per CDR3 protein results from TCRdb running MiXCR on the PCR reads. This sample has 60,000 to 85,000 distinct CDR3 sequences, with 15% to 20% found just once. V usage is TRBV6-5 and J usage is TRBJ1-1; D remains unclear. The receptor comes from a male patient between 2 and 10 years old who had a stem cell transplant for acute lymphoblastic leukemia, so the T cells may come from the graft donor. The sequencing here drew on PBMCs, mostly from graft donor cells, taken 360 days after TCRalphabeta/CD19-depleted stem cell transplant. The CDR3, as DNA: TGTGCCAGCAGTTACGGTTATCTGAACACTGAAGCTTTCTTT. Protein: CASSYGYLNTEAFF.